This T cell receptor (beta chain) is drawn from a study of cytomegalovirus exposure and HLA in healthy donors. The CDR3 contains 13 residues. Germline CDR1 LNHDA, CDR2 SQIVND (reference sequence). Trimming left V 6 bases short and J 14 bases short, with 22 bases between. PCR amplification relied on 60 Vbeta primers (plus 13 Jbeta primers). Clones were read by immunoSEQ multiplex PCR, and TCRdb kept only the in-frame ones, dropping some. The sample has 81,000 or so clones, approximately 75% seen once. The sample comprised PBMCs. The sequence derives from a man aged 55 to 70 in good health and CMV-seronegative. The chain links TRBV19 to TRBJ1-1; D perhaps matches TRBD1 (6 bases). The CDR3 bases are TGTGCCAGTAGCCTTGACCGGGACACGGGTGGGTTCTTT. It codes for CASSLDRDTGGFF. The full variable domain, its missing parts supplied by reference TRBV19 and TRBJ1-1, is DGGITQSPKYLFRKEGQNVTLSCEQNLNHDAMYWYRQDPGQGLRLIYYSQIVNDFQKGDIAEGYSVSREKKESFPLTVTSAQKNPTAFYLCASSLDRDTGGFFGQGTRLTVV.